The source of this T cell receptor (beta chain) is a study of shared clonotypes between healthy human individuals. The protocol was immunoSEQ multiplex PCR, while the TCRdb copy is restricted to in-frame clones and leaves out a portion. In the table there are around 2.1 million clones, nearly 97% of which are singletons. The CDR3 sequence is 13 residues long. Trimming shortened V by 4 bases and J by 0 bases, and 8 bases separated the two germline ends. Per germline, CDR1 SGDLS and CDR2 YYNGEE. This TCR was recovered from a man aged 18 to 29 in good health. V usage is TRBV9 and J usage is TRBJ2-7; D is unclear. Sequenced: naive CD4+ T cells sorted from blood. As for subset: CD45RA+ positively selected. The CDR3 DNA sequence: TGTGCCAGCAGCCGGACGGCCTCCTACGAGCAGTACTTC. Protein sequence: CASSRTASYEQYF.